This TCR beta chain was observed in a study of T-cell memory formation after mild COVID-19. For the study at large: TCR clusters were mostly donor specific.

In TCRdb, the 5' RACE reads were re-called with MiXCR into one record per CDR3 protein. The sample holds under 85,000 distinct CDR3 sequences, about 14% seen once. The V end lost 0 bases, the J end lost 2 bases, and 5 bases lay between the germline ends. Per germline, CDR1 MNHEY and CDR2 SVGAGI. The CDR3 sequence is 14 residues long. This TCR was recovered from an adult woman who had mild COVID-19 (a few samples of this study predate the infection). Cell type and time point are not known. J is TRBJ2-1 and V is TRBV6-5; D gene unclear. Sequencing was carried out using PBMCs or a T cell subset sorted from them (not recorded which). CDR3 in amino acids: CASSYSTPYNEQFF. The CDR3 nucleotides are TGTGCCAGCAGTTACTCTACGCCCTACAATGAGCAGTTCTTC.